The clone carrying this T cell receptor beta chain was found a few times. Investigators prepared the TCR beta libraries by applying iRepertoire HTBI primers and Arm-PCR of CDR3 regions. TCRdb re-analysed the multiplex PCR reads in MiXCR, keeping a single row per CDR3 protein. The sample holds about 660,000 distinct CDR3 sequences, roughly 30% seen once. These data originate in a study of regulatory T cells in long-lasting Graves disease. Time point here: persistent/refractory GD, antithyroid drugs over 5 years with positive TRAb. Following extraction of RNA from PBMCs, that RNA was used to make the TCR library. Source: peripheral blood mononuclear cells (PBMCs), taken when the disease was refractory, from a patient treated with antithyroid drugs. The TCR was taken from a female donor with Graves disease.

The CDR3 DNA reads as TGTGCCAGCAGCTTAGACTTTTCCGACTACGAGCAGTACTTC. Its protein is CASSLDFSDYEQYF. The chain links TRBV7-2 to TRBJ2-7; D is ambiguous. V gave up 1 base and J gave up 3 bases, with 10 bases separating them. Germline CDR1 is SGHTA and CDR2 is FQGNSA. The CDR3 has 14 amino acids.